A selection of T cell receptor beta chains follows, all from one sample in a study of cytomegalovirus exposure and HLA in healthy donors. Some clones are missing from TCRdb's copy, which holds only in-frame ones; the method was immunoSEQ multiplex PCR. The sample lists some 120,000 clones, 60% to 85% occurring once. Sequenced material: PBMCs. The receptors come from a human donor in good health. Both conserved end residues are part of each CDR3. The D gene is left open where the match is weak. The size of a clone is reported for some rows only, either as once, few or many, or as a class for expanded clones.

V	D	J	size	CDR3	DNA
TRBV5-1	TRBD1	TRBJ1-1	few	CASSWGDRGEAFF	TGCGCCAGCAGCTGGGGGGACAGGGGTGAAGCTTTCTTT
TRBV7-6	TRBD1	TRBJ2-7	NA	CASSTYGTGRYEQYF	TGTGCCAGCAGCACCTACGGGACAGGGAGGTACGAGCAGTACTTC
TRBV6-1	NA	TRBJ2-7	NA	CASSVSPSPYEQYF	TGTGCCAGCAGTGTGTCTCCATCTCCCTACGAGCAGTACTTC
TRBV4-2	TRBD1	TRBJ1-5	NA	CASSQGGRGQGIIQPQHF	TGTGCCAGCAGCCAAGGCGGCCGGGGACAGGGTATAATTCAGCCCCAGCATTTT
TRBV4-1	NA	TRBJ2-4	once	CASSQDTTAYIQYF	TGCGCCAGCAGCCAAGATACTACGGCGTACATTCAGTACTTC
TRBV9	TRBD1	TRBJ2-1	NA	CASSVAQGAWNEQFF	TGTGCCAGCAGCGTAGCGCAGGGGGCTTGGAATGAGCAGTTCTTC
TRBV9	TRBD1	TRBJ2-7	once	CASSVGDRVYEQYF	TGTGCCAGCAGCGTAGGAGACAGGGTCTACGAGCAGTACTTC
TRBV28	TRBD1	TRBJ2-2	NA	CASSRDRGDNTGELFF	TGTGCCAGCAGCCGGGACAGGGGCGATAACACCGGGGAGCTGTTTTTT
TRBV28	TRBD1	TRBJ2-7	NA	CASSFQGVDEQYF	TGTGCCAGCAGTTTCCAGGGGGTCGACGAGCAGTACTTC
TRBV28	TRBD2	TRBJ2-3	NA	CASRLAGGVDTQYF	TGTGCCAGCAGGTTAGCGGGGGGAGTAGATACGCAGTATTTT
TRBV7-2	TRBD2	TRBJ2-3	NA	CASSLGLGAGGATDTQYF	TGTGCCAGCAGCTTAGGCCTGGGAGCGGGGGGCGCCACAGATACGCAGTATTTT
TRBV5-1	NA	TRBJ2-3	NA	CASSLDPAVNTDTQYF	TGCGCCAGCAGCTTGGATCCAGCGGTAAACACAGATACGCAGTATTTT
TRBV2	NA	TRBJ2-7	once	CASKWGRDSYEQYF	TGTGCCAGCAAGTGGGGGCGAGATTCCTACGAGCAGTACTTC
TRBV5-1	TRBD2	TRBJ2-7	NA	CASSIKAETSGLYEQYF	TGCGCCAGCAGCATTAAGGCGGAGACTAGCGGATTATACGAGCAGTACTTC